The rows below give T cell receptor beta chains drawn from one sample of a study of regulatory T cells in long-lasting Graves disease. One entry per CDR3 protein results from TCRdb running MiXCR on the multiplex PCR reads. Of about 460,000 distinct CDR3 sequences listed, roughly 23% are singletons. Here the sequenced sample was peripheral blood mononuclear cells (PBMCs), taken when the disease was refractory, from a patient treated with antithyroid drugs. These receptors all stem from a female donor with Graves disease. The CDR3 runs from the conserved cysteine through the conserved F or W. D genes are given only for firm matches. Only some rows state a clone size, as once, few, many or a class for expanded clones.

d_call: TRBD2
cdr3_length: 16
clone_size: NA
j_call: TRBJ2-1
v_call: TRBV24-1
cdr3_nt: TGTGCCACCAGTGGCGGGGGGGACAGCTCCTACAATGAGCAGTTCTTC
cdr3_aa: CATSGGGDSSYNEQFF

d_call: TRBD1
cdr3_length: 16
clone_size: many
j_call: TRBJ1-6
v_call: TRBV7-9
cdr3_nt: TGTGCCAGCAGCTCATTGGGGACAGGGGTTGGATCACCCCTCCACTTT
cdr3_aa: CASSSLGTGVGSPLHF

d_call: NA
cdr3_length: 13
clone_size: many
j_call: TRBJ2-7
v_call: TRBV5-1
cdr3_nt: TGCGCCAGCAGCATACAAGAACACTACGAGCAGTACTTC
cdr3_aa: CASSIQEHYEQYF

d_call: TRBD1
cdr3_length: 17
clone_size: NA
j_call: TRBJ2-7
v_call: TRBV4-3
cdr3_nt: TGCGCCAGCAGCCAAGTTGGGGGGACAGGGCCTACGGGCGAGCAGTACTTC
cdr3_aa: CASSQVGGTGPTGEQYF

d_call: TRBD1
cdr3_length: 16
clone_size: many
j_call: TRBJ2-5
v_call: TRBV29-1
cdr3_nt: TGCAGCGTTGAAGAGGGTCGGGACAGGGGCCAAGAGACCCAGTACTTC
cdr3_aa: CSVEEGRDRGQETQYF

d_call: TRBD2
cdr3_length: 19
clone_size: NA
j_call: TRBJ2-2
v_call: TRBV24-1
cdr3_nt: TGTGCCACCAGTGATTTCTGGACTAGCGGGAGAGGTAACACCGGGGAGCTGTTTTTT
cdr3_aa: CATSDFWTSGRGNTGELFF

d_call: TRBD1
cdr3_length: 13
clone_size: many
j_call: TRBJ2-7
v_call: TRBV6-1
cdr3_nt: TGTGCCATCCGTCGGACAGGGGGAAACGAGCAGTACTTC
cdr3_aa: CAIRRTGGNEQYF

d_call: NA
cdr3_length: 13
clone_size: NA
j_call: TRBJ1-1
v_call: TRBV11-2
cdr3_nt: TGTGCCAGCAGCTTAGATCTCACAGAAGAAGCTCTCTTT
cdr3_aa: CASSLDLTEEALF

d_call: NA
cdr3_length: 13
clone_size: many
j_call: TRBJ1-2
v_call: TRBV29-1
cdr3_nt: TGCAGCGTTGGTCGGGCGGGGGTGCAAGGCTACACCTTC
cdr3_aa: CSVGRAGVQGYTF

d_call: NA
cdr3_length: 12
clone_size: few
j_call: TRBJ2-2
v_call: TRBV10-3
cdr3_nt: TGTGCTTCGCGGGACCTCACCGGGGAGCTGTTTTTT
cdr3_aa: CASRDLTGELFF

d_call: NA
cdr3_length: 14
clone_size: many
j_call: TRBJ1-1
v_call: TRBV9
cdr3_nt: TGTGCCAGCAGCCAGGCAGGGCTACGGACTGAAGCTTTCTTT
cdr3_aa: CASSQAGLRTEAFF

d_call: NA
cdr3_length: 11
clone_size: NA
j_call: TRBJ1-1
v_call: TRBV3-1
cdr3_nt: TGTGCCAGCAGCCAAGGGCAGGAAGCTTTCTTT
cdr3_aa: CASSQGQEAFF

d_call: NA
cdr3_length: 17
clone_size: many
j_call: TRBJ2-2
v_call: TRBV7-2
cdr3_nt: TGTGCCAGCAGCTCGATTCGGACCTATTCGAACACCGGGGAGCTGTTTTTT
cdr3_aa: CASSSIRTYSNTGELFF

d_call: TRBD1
cdr3_length: 14
clone_size: NA
j_call: TRBJ1-4
v_call: TRBV19
cdr3_nt: TGTGCCAGCTCGCCTACAGGGGGGGGCGAAAAACTGTTTTTT
cdr3_aa: CASSPTGGGEKLFF

d_call: NA
cdr3_length: 15
clone_size: few
j_call: TRBJ2-7
v_call: TRBV6-2/TRBV6-3
cdr3_nt: TGTGCCAGCAGTTACTCTCATCTAGGGCAACACGAGCAGTACTTC
cdr3_aa: CASSYSHLGQHEQYF

d_call: TRBD2
cdr3_length: 16
clone_size: NA
j_call: TRBJ2-5
v_call: TRBV7-2
cdr3_nt: TGTGCCAGCAGCTCCTCCCTCGCGGGGGGGCAAGGGACCCAGTACTTC
cdr3_aa: CASSSSLAGGQGTQYF

d_call: TRBD1
cdr3_length: 15
clone_size: few
j_call: TRBJ2-7
v_call: TRBV30
cdr3_nt: TGTGCCTGGCTATATGGACAGGGGGCTCCCTACGAGCAGTACTTC
cdr3_aa: CAWLYGQGAPYEQYF

d_call: TRBD1
cdr3_length: 13
clone_size: NA
j_call: TRBJ2-7
v_call: TRBV20-1
cdr3_nt: TGCAGTGCCTCGACAGGGGGTACCTACGAGCAGTACTTC
cdr3_aa: CSASTGGTYEQYF

d_call: NA
cdr3_length: 15
clone_size: few
j_call: TRBJ1-2
v_call: TRBV6-5
cdr3_nt: TGTGCCAGCAGTTACTCGCAGGGCGGAAACTATGGCTACACCTTC
cdr3_aa: CASSYSQGGNYGYTF

d_call: NA
cdr3_length: 14
clone_size: many
j_call: TRBJ2-7
v_call: TRBV6-1
cdr3_nt: TGTGCCAGCAGGGTGACAGTTGCCTCCTACGAGCAGTACTTC
cdr3_aa: CASRVTVASYEQYF

d_call: TRBD1
cdr3_length: 15
clone_size: NA
j_call: TRBJ2-5
v_call: TRBV9
cdr3_nt: TGTGCCAGCAGCCGGACAGGGTGGCATAAAGAGACCCAGTACTTC
cdr3_aa: CASSRTGWHKETQYF

d_call: TRBD2
cdr3_length: 15
clone_size: NA
j_call: TRBJ2-5
v_call: TRBV19
cdr3_nt: TGTGCCAGTAGTTTAGCGGGAGAAATCCAAGAGACCCAGTACTTC
cdr3_aa: CASSLAGEIQETQYF

d_call: NA
cdr3_length: 12
clone_size: NA
j_call: TRBJ1-5
v_call: TRBV27
cdr3_nt: TGTGCCAGCAGTTCCTGGAATCAGCCCCAGCATTTT
cdr3_aa: CASSSWNQPQHF

d_call: NA
cdr3_length: 17
clone_size: few
j_call: TRBJ1-1
v_call: TRBV7-3
cdr3_nt: TGTGCCAGCAGCTTAACCCCCACTCTTCCGGGGAACACTGAAGCTTTCTTT
cdr3_aa: CASSLTPTLPGNTEAFF

d_call: TRBD1
cdr3_length: 17
clone_size: few
j_call: TRBJ2-7
v_call: TRBV7-2
cdr3_nt: TGTGCCAGCAGCCCTCCTGGGGGGTACAGGGGGCGTTACGAGCAGTACTTC
cdr3_aa: CASSPPGGYRGRYEQYF

d_call: NA
cdr3_length: 17
clone_size: many
j_call: TRBJ2-7
v_call: TRBV6-2/TRBV6-3
cdr3_nt: TGTGCCAGCAGTTACCGAGGGGCCGGTGGTTCCTTCTACGAGCAGTACTTC
cdr3_aa: CASSYRGAGGSFYEQYF

d_call: TRBD2
cdr3_length: 13
clone_size: NA
j_call: TRBJ2-1
v_call: TRBV6-1
cdr3_nt: TGTGCCAGCAGAACCGGGACTAGCGAGGTGCAGTTCTTC
cdr3_aa: CASRTGTSEVQFF

d_call: TRBD1
cdr3_length: 17
clone_size: NA
j_call: TRBJ1-2
v_call: TRBV15
cdr3_nt: TGTGCCACCAGCAGAGGGGGGACAGGGGGAACTAACTATGGCTACACCTTC
cdr3_aa: CATSRGGTGGTNYGYTF

d_call: NA
cdr3_length: 16
clone_size: NA
j_call: TRBJ1-4
v_call: TRBV6-2/TRBV6-3
cdr3_nt: TGTGCCAGCAGTTACTCGAAAAGGGGTTACAATGAAAAACTGTTTTTT
cdr3_aa: CASSYSKRGYNEKLFF

d_call: TRBD2
cdr3_length: 17
clone_size: few
j_call: TRBJ2-7
v_call: TRBV20-1
cdr3_nt: TGCAGTGCTAGAGATCTTAGCGGGAGTTTGGGCTCCTACGAGCAGTACTTC
cdr3_aa: CSARDLSGSLGSYEQYF